These T cell receptor beta chains were read from a single sample in a study of cytomegalovirus exposure and HLA in healthy donors. Profiled with immunoSEQ multiplex PCR; TCRdb holds only in-frame clones, not every one. The sample has around 130,000 clones, 88% seen once. Sample: PBMCs. These receptors all stem from a man aged 25-45 years in good health and CMV-seronegative. The CDR3 runs from the conserved cysteine through the conserved F or W. D genes are given only for firm matches. A clone size is listed for some rows: how often the clone was seen (once, few, many), or a class if it is expanded.

v_gene,j_gene,d_gene,abundance,CDR3nt,CDR3aa
TRBV5-4,TRBJ1-4,.,.,TGTGCCAGCAGCTCCTCCACAGGGATTATGGAAAAACTGTTTTTT,CASSSSTGIMEKLFF
TRBV7-2,TRBJ2-6,TRBD2,once,TGTGCCAGCAGCTTGGGACTAGCGGTGAGAGGGGCCAACGTCCTGACTTTC,CASSLGLAVRGANVLTF
TRBV2,TRBJ2-1,.,.,TGTGCCAGCAGACCCGGGACAATCAGCTCCTACAATGAGCAGTTCTTC,CASRPGTISSYNEQFF
TRBV7-2,TRBJ1-2,.,once,TGTGCCAGCAGCCCAAGACAGGAGTCTAACTATGGCTACACCTTC,CASSPRQESNYGYTF
TRBV6-5,TRBJ2-2,TRBD1,.,TGTGCCATCAGTCCAGGACAGGCTAACACCGGGGAGCTGTTTTTT,CAISPGQANTGELFF
TRBV6-6,TRBJ2-5,.,once,TGTGCCAGCAGTTACAATACAGGAGAGACCCAGTACTTC,CASSYNTGETQYF
TRBV19,TRBJ1-2,TRBD1,.,TGTGCCAGTTGGGACAGTGGTTATGGCTACACCTTC,CASWDSGYGYTF
TRBV7-2,TRBJ1-2,.,.,TGTGCCAGCAGCTTATCTGCGGGGAACGGCTACACCTTC,CASSLSAGNGYTF
TRBV15,TRBJ2-5,TRBD2,.,TGTGCCACCAGCAGGACTAGCGGGTTACAAGAGACCCAGTACTTC,CATSRTSGLQETQYF
TRBV27,TRBJ2-1,.,.,TGTGCCAGCACAGCCCTTCCCAGGGATGAGCAGTTCTTC,CASTALPRDEQFF
TRBV5-1,TRBJ2-1,TRBD1,once,TGCGCCAGCAGCAAAGGACAGGCCAGCTCCTACAATGAGCAGTTCTTC,CASSKGQASSYNEQFF
TRBV5-1,TRBJ2-3,.,.,TGCGCCAGCAGCTTGGCCAGCCGAGGAGATACGCAGTATTTT,CASSLASRGDTQYF
TRBV5-1,TRBJ2-7,.,.,TGCGCCAGCAGCTTTGGCTTTAGCACCTACGAGCAGTACTTC,CASSFGFSTYEQYF
TRBV2,TRBJ1-2,TRBD1,.,TGTGCCAGCAGGGGGGACAGACAGCGTGGCTACACCTTC,CASRGDRQRGYTF
TRBV7-9,TRBJ2-7,TRBD1,.,TGTGCCAGCAGCTCCCTGCGAGTGGGCAGGGGGCTCTACGAGCAGTACTTC,CASSSLRVGRGLYEQYF
TRBV7-9,TRBJ2-7,TRBD2,once,TGTGCCAGCGGGACTAGCGGCTCCTACGAGCAGTACTTC,CASGTSGSYEQYF
TRBV5-4,TRBJ1-2,.,.,TGTGCCAGCAGCTTGGCCGGCACAGGGTACGACTATGGCTACACCTTC,CASSLAGTGYDYGYTF
TRBV7-9,TRBJ2-7,.,.,TGTGCCAGCAGCGCGACTAGTTACTACGAGCAGTACTTC,CASSATSYYEQYF
TRBV25-1,TRBJ1-3,TRBD1,.,TGTGCCAGCAGTGGCGACAGGGGGCGGAAAGGAAACACCATATATTTT,CASSGDRGRKGNTIYF
TRBV27,TRBJ2-7,TRBD2,.,TGTGCCAGCAGTTCCCCTAGCGGGAGTTACTCCTACGAGCAGTACTTC,CASSSPSGSYSYEQYF
TRBV29-1,TRBJ2-5,.,.,TGCAGCGTTGACCGGGCGGGCCAAGAGACCCAGTACTTC,CSVDRAGQETQYF
TRBV5-1,TRBJ1-3,TRBD1,.,TGCGCCAGCAGCTGGGGACAGGGAGGCGCTGGAAACACCATATATTTT,CASSWGQGGAGNTIYF
TRBV19,TRBJ1-1,.,.,TGTGCCAGTAGTAGGGACAAATGGAGGACTGAAGCTTTCTTT,CASSRDKWRTEAFF
TRBV7-9,TRBJ2-6,TRBD1,.,TGTGCCAGCAGCTCACAGGGGACCGGGGCCAACGTCCTGACTTTC,CASSSQGTGANVLTF
TRBV7-9,TRBJ1-5,TRBD1,.,TGTGCCAGCAGCCCCGACAGGGGTGGTCAGCCCCAGCATTTT,CASSPDRGGQPQHF
TRBV2,TRBJ1-5,.,.,TGTGCCAGCACTATAATTACGGGACAGCCCCAGCATTTT,CASTIITGQPQHF
TRBV9,TRBJ2-1,TRBD1,.,TGTGCCAGCAGCGACAGGGGTGGGGACAATGAGCAGTTCTTC,CASSDRGGDNEQFF
TRBV7-9,TRBJ1-6,.,.,TGTGCCAGCAACTTAGAACAGTATAATTCACCCCTCCACTTT,CASNLEQYNSPLHF
TRBV6-5,TRBJ2-7,.,.,TGTGCCAGCAGTTACTCGATCGGGAGTGCAAACGAGCAGTACTTC,CASSYSIGSANEQYF
TRBV7-6,TRBJ2-3,.,.,TGTGCCAGCAGCCTAATTTCAGATACGCAGTATTTT,CASSLISDTQYF
TRBV23-1,TRBJ2-2,.,.,TGCGCCAGCAGTCAACTCCCAGGCGGGGAGCTGTTTTTT,CASSQLPGGELFF
TRBV18,TRBJ2-3,.,.,TGTGCCAGCACGGGCGGTCAGCGGGCGAGCACAGATACGCAGTATTTT,CASTGGQRASTDTQYF
TRBV5-1,TRBJ2-2,.,.,TGCGCCAGCAGCTTTGTGAGCGGAGGCCCCGGGGAGCTGTTTTTT,CASSFVSGGPGELFF
TRBV6-1,TRBJ2-7,TRBD1,.,TGTGCCATCCGCACCGGGACAGGGTCCTACGAGCAGTACTTC,CAIRTGTGSYEQYF
TRBV10-1,TRBJ2-5,.,.,TGCGCCAGCAGTGACCCACTAGGTGGAGTAGAGACCCAGTACTTC,CASSDPLGGVETQYF
TRBV18,TRBJ1-2,.,.,TGTGCCAGCTCACCACAGTACAGGGAGAACGGCTACACCTTC,CASSPQYRENGYTF
TRBV7-2,TRBJ2-5,TRBD1,.,TGTGCCAGCAGCCGGCAGACAGGGACACAAGAGACCCAGTACTTC,CASSRQTGTQETQYF
TRBV5-4,TRBJ2-7,.,.,TGTGCCAGCAGCTTGGTGGGGACAAGTCGGACCTACGAGCAGTACTTC,CASSLVGTSRTYEQYF
TRBV4-1,TRBJ2-3,.,.,TGCGCCAGCAGCCGAACACCTCCCTCCACAGATACGCAGTATTTT,CASSRTPPSTDTQYF
TRBV2,TRBJ1-4,.,.,TGTGCCAGCAGTGAACGGGGGTCCCATGAAAAACTGTTTTTT,CASSERGSHEKLFF
TRBV21-1,TRBJ1-1,.,.,TGTGCCAGCAGCAAAGCCGAGGGGGACGAGAGCACTGAAGCTTTCTTT,CASSKAEGDESTEAFF
TRBV27,TRBJ2-7,.,.,TGTGCCAGCAGTCTAAATTTCTACGAGCAGTACTTC,CASSLNFYEQYF
TRBV10-1,TRBJ2-5,.,.,TGCGCCAGCAGTGGGACAAACCAAGAGACCCAGTACTTC,CASSGTNQETQYF
TRBV9,TRBJ2-3,TRBD2,.,TGTGCCAGCAGCGTAGTATTAGGGACTAGCCGCGATACGCAGTATTTT,CASSVVLGTSRDTQYF
TRBV7-9,TRBJ2-7,TRBD2,.,TGTGCCAGCAGCAAGGCCAGCGGGAGGGTATACGAGCAGTACTTC,CASSKASGRVYEQYF